The text below deals with one T cell receptor beta chain. This clone has only one observation. What this receptor recognizes is not known. Qualities for individual bases were not recorded, and no much larger clone is one base off. These data come from a study of blood T cell repertoires in COVID-19 (dated by TCRdb to the early 2020s). About the study as a whole: Collaborator samples came from the United States, Italy and Spain and covered acute and convalescent phases of COVID-19. Sample metadata almost always included a de-identified subject ID, COVID-19 status, age in years and sex. Deeply sampled blood TCRbeta repertoires from subjects exposed to, actively infected with, or recovered from COVID-19 were included in the dataset. The prospective study material was composed of cDNA or gDNA derived from T cells, B-cell-depleted T cells, or PBMCs. The samples were drawn from the first 160 participants of the ongoing ImmuneRACE study and from 950 to 1,500 subjects provided by 6 global collaborators. Where available, HLA class I and class II types were obtained from metadata supplied by the sample provider rather than from assay-based typing. The repertoires were made available in a free public database intended to serve as a resource for research on the immune response to SARS-CoV-2.

According to the germline V gene (reference sequence), CDR1 reads PRHDT and CDR2 reads FYEKMQ. The junction shows trimming of 4 bases on V and 7 bases on J, and the gene matches do not reach 10 bases of it. Its CDR3 holds 18 amino acids, cysteine through phenylalanine. Only the CDR3 DNA is retained, 54 bases long and in frame from the first base. Overall study results and their limits: The amount of clinical and demographic metadata varied by source and participant and was provided uncurated.

TCRbeta CDR3 regions were amplified from genomic DNA by means of the immunoSEQ Assay, a bias-controlled multiplex PCR. The authors' pipeline ran thus. The number of nucleated cells in each sample was estimated by amplification of reference gene primers within the assay. Sequence reads were collapsed and filtered to measure the absolute abundance of every unique TCRbeta CDR3 rearrangement. For each sample, productive Simpson clonality was calculated by taking the square root of Simpson's diversity index across productive rearrangements. Entries here come from immuneACCESS through TCRdb and include only in-frame sequences with V and J called. Some clones fail to appear in such tables; in the studies checked, an unresolved V gene covers under half of the shortfall, and the cause of the remainder is unknown. The V and J calls and clone size were taken over from that table, and D and trimming were inferred from the DNA. The sample table records a few hundred thousand clones; 70% to 90% of these occur just once. The ten largest clones take up 4.5% to 7% of the sample.

Participants in the prospective study were enrolled through a virtual design, were aged roughly 18 to 100 years, and lived in 24 United States geographic areas. To assign participants to cohorts, the prospective study relied on clinical history that participants themselves reported in a screening survey and a study questionnaire. Recovered participants in ImmuneRACE Cohort 3 were defined by two consecutive negative NP/OP PCR tests, clearance by a healthcare professional, or resolution of symptoms. In the prospective study, whole blood, serum and a nasopharyngeal or oropharyngeal swab were collected from each participant by mobile phlebotomists. Additional blood draws and questionnaires over an approximately two-month period could optionally be provided by prospective study participants. Before DNA extraction, prospective study blood samples were shipped either frozen or at room temperature.

The TCR sequence derives from a woman younger than 45 who had recovered from COVID-19. The sample taken for sequencing was PBMCs or T cells enriched from blood (not recorded which). The chain employs TRBV13 and TRBJ2-1; TRBD2 agrees with 16 junctional bases. The CDR3 protein: CASSSTGTSGGALNEQFF. At the DNA level, the sequence is TGTGCCAGCAGCTCTACCGGGACTAGCGGGGGGGCCCTGAATGAGCAGTTCTTC.